The text below deals with one T cell receptor beta chain. As yet, its antigen is unknown. The sample comes from a study of cytomegalovirus exposure and HLA in healthy donors. The overall study: Earlier, 150 million to 200 million T cells were analyzed, and 117 million unique TCR beta sequences were found among them. Study-wide results and limits: According to an earlier analysis, most TCR beta V segments yielded productive rearrangements about 87% or about 30% of the time.

Primers included in the PCR were 60 Vbeta and 13 Jbeta primers. TCRdb's copy holds only in-frame clones and misses some; the assay was immunoSEQ multiplex PCR. The table includes fewer than 130,000 clones, about 83% detected once. The V end lost 1 base, the J end lost 11 bases, and 14 bases lay between the germline ends. CDR1 is LGHNA and CDR2 is YNFKEQ in the germline V gene. This CDR3 has 13 residues. The specimen was PBMCs. The V call is TRBV4-2, the J call TRBJ1-1, with a possible D match to TRBD1 (6 bases). The clonotype was recovered from a female donor in good health and CMV-seropositive. CDR3 sequence (DNA): TGTGCCAGCAGCCAAGCAGGGGAGAAGACCGCTTTCTTT. Its translation is CASSQAGEKTAFF.